The table lists the clone carrying this TCR beta chain with a few counts. TCRdb re-called the 5' RACE reads through MiXCR, storing one row per CDR3 protein. Among roughly 82,000 distinct CDR3 sequences, 15% to 20% were seen once, and the ten largest hold approximately 6.3%. Total RNA was isolated from whole blood that had not been fractionated. Trimming removed 3 bases at V and 6 bases at J, with 14 bases between. CDR1 and CDR2 from the germline V gene are SGHTA and FQGNSA. The CDR3 contains 15 residues. The record originates from a study of human T cells and chemical hapten exposure. This sequence originates from a female donor in good health. The chain is built from TRBV7-2 and TRBJ2-2; D is uncertain. In DNA, the CDR3 is TGTGCCAGCAGCTTGGACCAGTTGGGGTCCGGGGAGCTGTTTTTT. Translated, it gives CASSLDQLGSGELFF.